This is a list of T cell receptor beta chains from one sample in a study of cytotoxic CD8 clonotypes in ibrutinib-treated CLL. This table comes from immunoSEQ multiplex PCR, and its TCRdb copy is limited to in-frame clones, with some not included. The sample has 150,000 to 250,000 clones, around three quarters seen once. The specimen comprised PBMCs, sampled after 24 months of ibrutinib treatment. The source is a human donor with chronic lymphocytic leukemia. The CDR3 runs from the conserved cysteine through the conserved F or W. A D gene is named only where the DNA matches it firmly. Only some rows state a clone size, as once, few, many or a class for expanded clones.

j_call: TRBJ2-5; d_call: NA; clone_size: NA; v_call: TRBV6-5; cdr3_aa: CASRDQGWAQYF; cdr3_nt: TGTGCCAGCAGGGATCAGGGGTGGGCCCAGTACTTC
j_call: TRBJ2-5; d_call: TRBD2; clone_size: once; v_call: TRBV30; cdr3_aa: CAWSRTSGILETQYF; cdr3_nt: TGTGCCTGGAGTAGGACTAGCGGGATCTTGGAGACCCAGTACTTC
j_call: TRBJ2-7; d_call: TRBD2; clone_size: few; v_call: TRBV7-9; cdr3_aa: CASSFGAGGPSYEQYF; cdr3_nt: TGTGCCAGCAGCTTTGGAGCGGGAGGGCCCTCCTACGAGCAGTACTTC
j_call: TRBJ1-4; d_call: TRBD1; clone_size: NA; v_call: TRBV19; cdr3_aa: CASSTSRTGTNEKLFF; cdr3_nt: TGTGCCAGTAGTACGTCAAGGACAGGGACTAATGAAAAACTGTTTTTT
j_call: TRBJ2-2; d_call: NA; clone_size: few; v_call: TRBV4-3; cdr3_aa: CASSQYASHTGELFF; cdr3_nt: TGCGCCAGCAGCCAATATGCTAGCCACACCGGGGAGCTGTTTTTT
j_call: TRBJ2-5; d_call: NA; clone_size: once; v_call: TRBV18; cdr3_aa: CASSLEETQYF; cdr3_nt: TGTGCCAGCTCTCTGGAAGAGACCCAGTACTTC
j_call: TRBJ2-7; d_call: NA; clone_size: few; v_call: TRBV2; cdr3_aa: CASSASGRGVGEQYF; cdr3_nt: TGTGCCAGCAGTGCCTCGGGCAGGGGGGTTGGGGAGCAGTACTTC
j_call: TRBJ1-5; d_call: NA; clone_size: NA; v_call: TRBV15; cdr3_aa: CATSRDRNQLFYQPQHF; cdr3_nt: TGTGCCACCAGCAGAGATCGCAACCAACTATTCTATCAGCCCCAGCATTTT
j_call: TRBJ1-2; d_call: NA; clone_size: NA; v_call: TRBV5-1; cdr3_aa: CASSLSRGTTVIYGYTF; cdr3_nt: TGCGCCAGCAGCTTATCCAGGGGAACTACCGTTATCTATGGCTACACCTTC
j_call: TRBJ2-6; d_call: NA; clone_size: NA; v_call: TRBV4-3; cdr3_aa: CASSQSPGPSGANVLTF; cdr3_nt: TGCGCCAGCAGCCAATCCCCGGGGCCCTCTGGGGCCAACGTCCTGACTTTC
j_call: TRBJ2-7; d_call: NA; clone_size: NA; v_call: TRBV15; cdr3_aa: CATSLDYSYEQYF; cdr3_nt: TGTGCCACCAGCTTAGACTACTCCTACGAGCAGTACTTC
j_call: TRBJ1-4; d_call: NA; clone_size: NA; v_call: TRBV10-3; cdr3_aa: CAISESGAGEKLFF; cdr3_nt: TGTGCCATCAGTGAGTCTGGGGCGGGTGAAAAACTGTTTTTT
j_call: TRBJ2-1; d_call: NA; clone_size: NA; v_call: TRBV29-1; cdr3_aa: CSVELRTESYNEQFF; cdr3_nt: TGCAGCGTTGAATTGCGGACGGAATCCTACAATGAGCAGTTCTTC
j_call: TRBJ1-2; d_call: TRBD1; clone_size: NA; v_call: TRBV4-1; cdr3_aa: CASSQGRPGQGLDGYTF; cdr3_nt: TGCGCCAGCAGCCAAGGCCGCCCGGGACAGGGGTTAGATGGCTACACCTTC
j_call: TRBJ1-2; d_call: NA; clone_size: NA; v_call: TRBV7-8; cdr3_aa: CASSTRNYGYTF; cdr3_nt: TGTGCCAGCAGCACGAGGAACTATGGCTACACCTTC
j_call: TRBJ1-2; d_call: NA; clone_size: NA; v_call: TRBV29-1; cdr3_aa: CSVEDRSELGANYGYTF; cdr3_nt: TGCAGCGTTGAAGATCGATCCGAGCTAGGAGCTAACTATGGCTACACCTTC
j_call: TRBJ2-7; d_call: TRBD1; clone_size: NA; v_call: TRBV29-1; cdr3_aa: CSGGRWDSDEQYF; cdr3_nt: TGCAGCGGCGGGCGTTGGGACAGCGACGAGCAGTACTTC
j_call: TRBJ1-5; d_call: TRBD1; clone_size: NA; v_call: TRBV5-6; cdr3_aa: CASSTGGARSSADQPQHF; cdr3_nt: TGTGCCAGCAGCACAGGGGGCGCAAGGTCGTCTGCCGATCAGCCCCAGCATTTT
j_call: TRBJ1-3; d_call: NA; clone_size: NA; v_call: TRBV11-2; cdr3_aa: CASGGTVVGNTIYF; cdr3_nt: TGTGCCAGCGGAGGAACGGTGGTTGGAAACACCATATATTTT
j_call: TRBJ2-5; d_call: NA; clone_size: once; v_call: TRBV28; cdr3_aa: CASSPISRIQETQYF; cdr3_nt: TGTGCCAGCAGCCCAATTTCAAGAATCCAAGAGACCCAGTACTTC
j_call: TRBJ2-7; d_call: TRBD1; clone_size: NA; v_call: TRBV11-2; cdr3_aa: CASSLDLGTVYTYEQYF; cdr3_nt: TGTGCCAGCAGCTTAGATCTTGGGACAGTATATACCTACGAGCAGTACTTC
j_call: TRBJ2-5; d_call: TRBD1; clone_size: NA; v_call: TRBV6-5; cdr3_aa: CASSYRDRGSETQYF; cdr3_nt: TGTGCCAGCAGTTACCGGGACAGAGGTTCGGAGACCCAGTACTTC
j_call: TRBJ2-4; d_call: TRBD2; clone_size: few; v_call: TRBV5-5; cdr3_aa: CASSLVSGVGDIQYF; cdr3_nt: TGTGCCAGCAGCTTGGTTAGCGGGGTTGGAGACATTCAGTACTTC
j_call: TRBJ2-3; d_call: TRBD2; clone_size: NA; v_call: TRBV5-6; cdr3_aa: CASSSLAGGPGVTQYF; cdr3_nt: TGTGCCAGCAGCTCCTTAGCGGGAGGGCCCGGGGTTACGCAGTATTTT
j_call: TRBJ2-6; d_call: NA; clone_size: NA; v_call: TRBV6-5; cdr3_aa: CASSRAGANVLTF; cdr3_nt: TGTGCCAGCAGCCGAGCTGGGGCCAACGTCCTGACTTTC
j_call: TRBJ2-3; d_call: TRBD2; clone_size: NA; v_call: TRBV7-9; cdr3_aa: CASSLGASGSYPDTQYF; cdr3_nt: TGTGCCAGCAGCTTAGGAGCTAGCGGGAGTTACCCAGATACGCAGTATTTT
j_call: TRBJ2-1; d_call: TRBD1; clone_size: NA; v_call: TRBV7-2; cdr3_aa: CASSLGQGTYNEQFF; cdr3_nt: TGTGCCAGCAGCTTGGGACAGGGGACCTACAATGAGCAGTTCTTC
j_call: TRBJ1-2; d_call: NA; clone_size: few; v_call: TRBV15; cdr3_aa: CATSRGNDYGYTF; cdr3_nt: TGTGCCACCAGCAGGGGAAATGACTATGGCTACACCTTC
j_call: TRBJ2-7; d_call: NA; clone_size: NA; v_call: TRBV5-1; cdr3_aa: CASSPDGEAYEQYF; cdr3_nt: TGCGCCAGCAGCCCGGACGGAGAAGCCTACGAGCAGTACTTC
j_call: TRBJ1-4; d_call: NA; clone_size: NA; v_call: TRBV9; cdr3_aa: CASSVAGGAMHEKLFF; cdr3_nt: TGTGCCAGCAGCGTAGCTGGGGGGGCTATGCATGAAAAACTGTTTTTT
j_call: TRBJ1-2; d_call: NA; clone_size: NA; v_call: TRBV6-6; cdr3_aa: CASSYLSSTGNYGYTF; cdr3_nt: TGTGCCAGCAGTTACCTAAGTTCGACAGGAAACTATGGCTACACCTTC
j_call: TRBJ2-7; d_call: TRBD1; clone_size: NA; v_call: TRBV9; cdr3_aa: CASSGTGGYEQYF; cdr3_nt: TGTGCCAGCAGCGGGACAGGGGGCTACGAGCAGTACTTC
j_call: TRBJ1-5; d_call: TRBD1; clone_size: NA; v_call: TRBV6-5; cdr3_aa: CASSGTGGNQPQHF; cdr3_nt: TGTGCCAGCAGCGGGACAGGGGGCAATCAGCCCCAGCATTTT
j_call: TRBJ1-2; d_call: TRBD1; clone_size: few; v_call: TRBV28; cdr3_aa: CASQGAGGYTF; cdr3_nt: TGTGCCAGCCAGGGGGCCGGTGGCTACACCTTC
j_call: TRBJ2-1; d_call: NA; clone_size: NA; v_call: TRBV4-3; cdr3_aa: CASSQGSLNEQFF; cdr3_nt: TGCGCCAGCAGCCAAGGTAGCCTAAATGAGCAGTTCTTC
j_call: TRBJ1-2; d_call: NA; clone_size: NA; v_call: TRBV6-4; cdr3_aa: CASRATAALGYGYTF; cdr3_nt: TGTGCCAGCAGGGCTACAGCAGCCCTTGGGTATGGCTACACCTTC
j_call: TRBJ2-1; d_call: TRBD2; clone_size: NA; v_call: TRBV27; cdr3_aa: CASTVASGRARGEQFF; cdr3_nt: TGTGCCAGCACCGTGGCTAGCGGGAGGGCCCGCGGTGAGCAGTTCTTC
j_call: TRBJ2-7; d_call: NA; clone_size: NA; v_call: TRBV6-5; cdr3_aa: CASSFRTDSYEQYF; cdr3_nt: TGTGCCAGCAGTTTCCGGACAGATTCCTACGAGCAGTACTTC
j_call: TRBJ2-1; d_call: NA; clone_size: NA; v_call: TRBV7-6; cdr3_aa: CASSLPSTGEESGSAYNEQFF; cdr3_nt: TGTGCCAGCAGCTTACCCTCGACAGGGGAGGAGAGCGGGAGTGCCTACAATGAGCAGTTCTTC
j_call: TRBJ2-1; d_call: TRBD1; clone_size: once; v_call: TRBV18; cdr3_aa: CASSLWTGDYNEQFF; cdr3_nt: TGTGCCAGCTCACTTTGGACAGGGGACTACAATGAGCAGTTCTTC
j_call: TRBJ1-1; d_call: NA; clone_size: NA; v_call: TRBV27; cdr3_aa: CASTPFPGVANTEAFF; cdr3_nt: TGTGCCAGCACGCCCTTCCCAGGGGTCGCTAACACTGAAGCTTTCTTT
j_call: TRBJ1-1; d_call: NA; clone_size: NA; v_call: TRBV28; cdr3_aa: CASSLFHMNTEAFF; cdr3_nt: TGTGCCAGCAGTTTATTTCACATGAACACTGAAGCTTTCTTT
j_call: TRBJ2-3; d_call: NA; clone_size: NA; v_call: TRBV7-9; cdr3_aa: CASSSRGADTQYF; cdr3_nt: TGTGCCAGCAGCTCCAGGGGGGCTGATACGCAGTATTTT
j_call: TRBJ2-7; d_call: TRBD1; clone_size: NA; v_call: TRBV19; cdr3_aa: CASSSRDRGPEQYF; cdr3_nt: TGTGCCAGTAGTAGCCGGGACAGGGGTCCCGAGCAGTACTTC
j_call: TRBJ2-7; d_call: NA; clone_size: NA; v_call: TRBV18; cdr3_aa: CASSDGRTYEQYF; cdr3_nt: TGTGCCAGCTCAGACGGGAGAACCTACGAGCAGTACTTC
j_call: TRBJ1-3; d_call: NA; clone_size: once; v_call: TRBV28; cdr3_aa: CASSSGTLSGNTIYF; cdr3_nt: TGTGCCAGCAGCTCCGGGACGCTCTCTGGAAACACCATATATTTT
j_call: TRBJ2-3; d_call: TRBD2; clone_size: NA; v_call: TRBV7-3; cdr3_aa: CASSLNVAGGFADTQYF; cdr3_nt: TGTGCCAGCAGCTTAAACGTAGCGGGAGGGTTCGCAGATACGCAGTATTTT
j_call: TRBJ2-3; d_call: TRBD1; clone_size: NA; v_call: TRBV30; cdr3_aa: CAWSPGQGIGTQYF; cdr3_nt: TGTGCCTGGAGTCCGGGACAGGGTATAGGTACGCAGTATTTT